This passage covers 18 T cell receptor beta chains from one sample sequenced in a study of control samples from healthy donors and cancer patients. The data were produced by immunoSEQ multiplex PCR, yet TCRdb's version contains in-frame clones alone and is incomplete. Of some 150,000 clones listed, approximately 94% were seen once; the top ten hold about 12%. The sequenced sample consisted of blood. These receptors came from a man aged 40-49 years in good health.

This chain joins TRBV14 and TRBJ1-2; 7 bases are shared with TRBD1. Trimming removed 5 bases from V and 8 bases from J; junction bases left unmatched: 5. CDR3 length equals 12 residues. Germline loops: CDR1 SGHDN, CDR2 FVKESK. The CDR3 sequence: CASSSGGWGYTF. The CDR3 DNA is TGTGCCAGCAGCTCAGGGGGATGGGGCTACACCTTC. The variable domain in full, with the rest retrieved from reference TRBV14 and TRBJ1-2, is EAGVTQFPSHSVIEKGQTVTLRCDPISGHDNLYWYRRVMGKEIKFLLHFVKESKQDESGMPNNRFLAERTGGTYSTLKVQPAELEDSGVYFCASSSGGWGYTFGSGTRLTVV.

This chain joins TRBV27 and TRBJ1-4; D is possibly TRBD1 (5 bases). Germline lookup yields CDR1 MNHEY and CDR2 SMNVEV (reference sequence). The CDR3 is 14 amino acids. V was pared by 6 bases and J by 7 bases, with 15 bases between. The CDR3, as DNA: TGTGCCAGCAGGCCCTTGGGGGGGGGTGAAAAACTGTTTTTT. Translating it yields CASRPLGGGEKLFF.

The V and J genes are TRBV28 and TRBJ2-1; tentative D call: TRBD2 (6 bases). Trimming left V 1 base short and J 6 bases short, with 10 bases between. Germline-derived CDR1 and CDR2 are MDHEN and SYDVKM. The length of the CDR3 is 14 residues. CDR3 protein: CASSLSTSSNEQFF. The CDR3 region has the DNA TGTGCCAGCAGTTTATCGACTAGTTCCAATGAGCAGTTCTTC.

The chain couples TRBV6-6 to TRBJ2-3; D perhaps matches TRBD2 (7 bases). Trimming left V 5 bases short and J 6 bases short, with 18 bases between. The germline CDR1 and CDR2 sequences are MNHNY and SVGAGI (reference sequence). The CDR3 is 15 amino acids. The CDR3 sequence: CASSRLGGGIDTQYF. CDR3 coding DNA: TGTGCCAGCAGTAGGCTGGGAGGGGGGATCGATACGCAGTATTTT.

The CDR3 reads CSSSHRGEGAFF. CDR3 sequence (DNA): TGCAGCTCGTCACACAGGGGCGAGGGAGCTTTCTTT. The chain combines TRBV29-1 with TRBJ1-1, with 7 bases that match TRBD1. Trimming took 8 bases from V and 10 from J; bases not matched to a gene: 13. Per the germline V gene, CDR1 is SQVTM and CDR2 is ANQGSEA. CDR3 length: 12 residues.

The chain has TRBV5-4 and TRBJ2-7, with no clear D. The CDR3 extends over 14 amino acids. With 0 bases removed from V and 2 bases from J, the gap between germline ends came to 9 bases. CDR1 and CDR2 from the germline V gene are SGHNT and YYREEE (reference sequence). The CDR3 DNA sequence: TGTGCCAGCAGCTTGGCACTACCGGCCTACGAGCAGTACTTC. It encodes CASSLALPAYEQYF.

The CDR3 DNA sequence: TGTGCCAGCAGGATTGGGACAGGGGGCAATCAGCCCCAGCATTTT. Protein product: CASRIGTGGNQPQHF. The chain combines TRBV6-5 with TRBJ1-5, with TRBD1 matching over 10 bases. Losses at the gene ends were 6 bases for V and 2 bases for J; bases not matched to a gene: 4. The CDR3 contains 15 residues. Germline loops: CDR1 MNHEY, CDR2 SVGAGI.

This chain joins TRBV5-4 and TRBJ1-2; TRBD1 aligns across 7 bases. The CDR3 loop spans 14 amino acids. V shed 2 bases and J 3 bases; nucleotides not matched to a gene: 4. The germline V gene encodes CDR1 SGHNT and CDR2 YYREEE (reference sequence). The CDR3 sequence: CASSLFDRDYGYTF. The CDR3 nucleotides are TGTGCCAGCAGCTTATTCGACAGGGACTATGGCTACACCTTC.

This chain's CDR3 is CASTLPRSYNEQFF. The DNA for the CDR3 is TGTGCCAGCACCCTCCCTAGGTCCTACAATGAGCAGTTCTTC. The chain combines TRBV7-9 with TRBJ2-1; D remains ambiguous. Germline CDR1 reads SEHNR; CDR2 reads FQNEAQ (reference sequence). V was pared by 7 bases and J by 1 base, with 11 bases between. This CDR3 has 14 amino acids.

The genes are TRBV4-1 and TRBJ2-7; weak D call: TRBD1 (6 bases). This CDR3 contains 16 residues. CDR1 is MGHRA and CDR2 is YSYEKL in the germline V gene. The V and J ends lost 4 bases and 3 bases respectively, with 19 bases between them. CDR3 coding DNA: TGCGCCAGCAGCCCAAACAGGGTTCGTGCGAACTACGAGCAGTACTTC. This sequence encodes CASSPNRVRANYEQYF.

The gene calls are TRBV4-2 and TRBJ2-5, with D maybe TRBD1 (5 bases). The length of the CDR3 is 13 residues. V was cut by 1 base and J by 3 bases, with 6 bases left in between. Germline lookup yields CDR1 LGHNA and CDR2 YNFKEQ. DNA of the CDR3: TGTGCCAGCAGCCAAGCGACAGAAGAGACCCAGTACTTC. This encodes CASSQATEETQYF.

This CDR3 is CASSPREGTPNEQFF. In DNA, the CDR3 is TGTGCCAGTAGTCCCCGGGAGGGTACTCCAAATGAGCAGTTCTTC. The chain recombines TRBV19 with TRBJ2-1, with 8 bases identical to TRBD2. V gave up 5 bases and J gave up 7 bases; unmatched junction bases: 10. This CDR3 region has 15 residues. Per the germline V gene, CDR1 is LNHDA and CDR2 is SQIVND (reference sequence).

This sequence joins TRBV6-6 and TRBJ2-1; 7 bases map to TRBD2. This CDR3 is 16 amino acids long. V shed 6 bases, J shed 0 bases, and the junction held 8 bases outside the gene matches. Germline loops: CDR1 MNHNY, CDR2 SVGAGI (reference sequence). CDR3 DNA sequence: TGTGCCAGCAGATTACTAGCGCTTTCCTCCTACAATGAGCAGTTCTTC. This translates into CASRLLALSSYNEQFF.

The CDR3 coding sequence is TGTGCCAGCAGCTTGGCCGGGGGAAGGACAGATACGCAGTATTTT. Translated: CASSLAGGRTDTQYF. This chain uses TRBV5-6 with TRBJ2-3; D is possibly TRBD2 (6 bases). V shed 0 bases and J shed 3 bases, with 11 bases lying between them. CDR3 size: 15 residues. Germline values: CDR1 SGHDT, CDR2 YYEEEE.

The J gene is TRBJ2-1, the V gene TRBV24-1, with D unclear. CDR1 and CDR2 (germline): KGHDR, SFDVKD. CDR3 length: 15 residues. The V end lost 6 bases, the J end lost 3 bases, and 14 bases lay between the germline ends. The CDR3 coding sequence is TGTGCCACCAGTACGCTAGGGAATGACTACAATGAGCAGTTCTTC. Amino acid sequence: CATSTLGNDYNEQFF.

V usage is TRBV28 and J usage is TRBJ1-2, with D perhaps matching TRBD1 (6 bases). This CDR3 comprises 13 residues. The V gene lost 3 bases and the J gene lost 8 bases, with 13 bases spanning the gap. CDR1 is MDHEN and CDR2 is SYDVKM in the germline V gene. The CDR3 DNA follows: TGTGCCAGCAGTTTGACAGGCATCCTGGGCTACACCTTC. Its translation is CASSLTGILGYTF.

The chain couples TRBV10-3 to TRBJ2-2; TRBD1 aligns across 8 bases. Germline V gene lookup returns CDR1 ENHRY and CDR2 SYGVKD. J was trimmed by 6 bases and V by 4 bases; bases with no gene match: 10. This CDR3 has 16 amino acids. For the CDR3, the DNA is TGTGCCATCAGTGGGGAAAACAGGGGGTACTCCGGGGAGCTGTTTTTT. Protein: CAISGENRGYSGELFF.

The chain is built from TRBV5-1 and TRBJ2-7; no reliable D call. The CDR3 sequence is 13 residues long. Germline CDR1 reads SGHRS; CDR2 reads YFSETQ. Trimming took 0 bases from V and 4 from J, leaving 8 bases between them. The CDR3 loop reads CASSLEVGYEQYF. For the CDR3, the DNA is TGCGCCAGCAGCTTGGAAGTGGGGTACGAGCAGTACTTC.